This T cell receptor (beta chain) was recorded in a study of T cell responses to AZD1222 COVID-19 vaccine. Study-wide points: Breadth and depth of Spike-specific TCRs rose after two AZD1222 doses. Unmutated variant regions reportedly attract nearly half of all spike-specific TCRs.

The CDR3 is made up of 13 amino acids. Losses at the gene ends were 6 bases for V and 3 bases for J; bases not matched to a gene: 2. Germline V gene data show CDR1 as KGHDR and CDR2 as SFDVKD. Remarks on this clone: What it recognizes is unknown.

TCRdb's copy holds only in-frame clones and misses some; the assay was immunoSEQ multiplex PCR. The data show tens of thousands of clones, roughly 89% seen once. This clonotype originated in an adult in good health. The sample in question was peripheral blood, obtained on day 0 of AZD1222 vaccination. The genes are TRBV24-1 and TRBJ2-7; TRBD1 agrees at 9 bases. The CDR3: CATSPGQGYEQYF. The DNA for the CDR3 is TGTGCCACCAGTCCGGGACAGGGCTACGAGCAGTACTTC.